The T cell receptor (beta chain) described here comes from a study of post-analysis software for immune sequencing data. Looking at the study overall: The disease courses covered relapsing-remitting, secondary progressive and progressive-relapsing multiple sclerosis.

As regards this clonotype: Its antigen is undetermined.

Study results and caveats: Analysis by F measure revealed that same-batch samples clustered strongly together. There was significantly lower normalized Chao1 diversity in multiple sclerosis patients than in controls.

Unique-molecular-identifier-tagged TCR beta cDNA libraries were used. Input amounts of about 0.95 to 11 million T cells were used. These gave about 500,000 cDNA molecules, so each molecule approximated one T cell. TCRdb independently ran MiXCR on the PCR reads; one entry per CDR3 protein. The table includes around 770,000 distinct CDR3 sequences, 40% to 55% detected once. Sequenced input: blood. The TCR sequence derives from a girl between 5 and 17 years old with multiple sclerosis.

CDR3 nucleotide sequence: TGTGCCACCTCTAGCGGTACGAGCTCCTACAATGAGCAGTTCTTC. Its translation is CATSSGTSSYNEQFF. This rearrangement joins TRBV15 to TRBJ2-1, with 7 bases matching TRBD2. In germline, CDR1 is LNHNV, CDR2 YYDKDF (reference sequence). The trim removed 8 bases at V and 0 bases at J, leaving 7 bases unmatched. This CDR3 region has 15 residues.